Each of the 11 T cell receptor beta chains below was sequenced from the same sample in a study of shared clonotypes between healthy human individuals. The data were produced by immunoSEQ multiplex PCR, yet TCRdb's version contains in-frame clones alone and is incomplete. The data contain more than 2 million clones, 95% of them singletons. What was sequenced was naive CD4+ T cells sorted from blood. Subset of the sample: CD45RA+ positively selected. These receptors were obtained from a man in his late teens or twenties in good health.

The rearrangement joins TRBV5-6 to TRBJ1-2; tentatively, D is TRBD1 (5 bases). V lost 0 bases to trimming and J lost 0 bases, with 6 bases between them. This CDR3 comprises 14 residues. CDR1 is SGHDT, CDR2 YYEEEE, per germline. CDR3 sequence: CASSLVGANYGYTF. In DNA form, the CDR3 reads TGTGCCAGCAGCTTGGTGGGGGCTAACTATGGCTACACCTTC.

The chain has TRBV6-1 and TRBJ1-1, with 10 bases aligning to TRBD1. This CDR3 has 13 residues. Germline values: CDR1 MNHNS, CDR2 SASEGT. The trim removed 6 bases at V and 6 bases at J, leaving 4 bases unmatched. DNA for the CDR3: TGTGCCAGCAGAATGGGACAGGGGCCTGAAGCTTTCTTT. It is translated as CASRMGQGPEAFF.

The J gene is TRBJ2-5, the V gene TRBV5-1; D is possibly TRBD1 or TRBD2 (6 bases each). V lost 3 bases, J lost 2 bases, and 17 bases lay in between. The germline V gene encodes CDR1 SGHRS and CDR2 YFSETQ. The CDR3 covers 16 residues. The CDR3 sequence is CASSSHPTGGQETQYF. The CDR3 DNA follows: TGCGCCAGCAGCTCCCACCCGACAGGAGGGCAAGAGACCCAGTACTTC.

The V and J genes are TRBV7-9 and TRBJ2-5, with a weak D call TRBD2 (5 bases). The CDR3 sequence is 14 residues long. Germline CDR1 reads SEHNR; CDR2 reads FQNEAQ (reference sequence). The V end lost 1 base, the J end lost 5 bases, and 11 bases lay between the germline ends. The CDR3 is CASSLESGVETQYF. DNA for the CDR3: TGTGCCAGCAGCTTAGAATCCGGGGTCGAGACCCAGTACTTC.

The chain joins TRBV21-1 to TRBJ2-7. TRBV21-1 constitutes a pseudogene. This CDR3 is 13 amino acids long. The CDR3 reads CASSKGREGAIDF. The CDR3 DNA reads TGTGCCAGCAGCAAAGGTAGGGAGGGGGCCATCGACTTC.

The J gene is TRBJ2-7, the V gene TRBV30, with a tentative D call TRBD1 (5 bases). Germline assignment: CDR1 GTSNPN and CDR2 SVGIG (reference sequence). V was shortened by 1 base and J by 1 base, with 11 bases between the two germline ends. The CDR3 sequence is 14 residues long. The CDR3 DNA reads TGTGCCTGGAGTGGACAGTGGTCTTCCTACGAGCAGTACTTC. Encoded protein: CAWSGQWSSYEQYF.

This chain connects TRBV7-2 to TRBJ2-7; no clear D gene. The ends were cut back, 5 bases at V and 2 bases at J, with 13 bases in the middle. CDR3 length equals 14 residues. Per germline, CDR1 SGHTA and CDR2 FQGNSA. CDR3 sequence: CASSANPGPYEQYF. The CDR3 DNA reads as TGTGCCAGCAGCGCCAACCCCGGCCCCTACGAGCAGTACTTC.

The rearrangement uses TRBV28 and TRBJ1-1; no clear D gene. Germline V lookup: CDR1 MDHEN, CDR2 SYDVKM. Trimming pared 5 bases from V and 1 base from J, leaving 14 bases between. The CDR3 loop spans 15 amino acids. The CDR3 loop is CASSPPQARNTEAFF. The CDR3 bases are TGTGCCAGCAGTCCCCCCCAGGCGCGGAACACTGAAGCTTTCTTT.

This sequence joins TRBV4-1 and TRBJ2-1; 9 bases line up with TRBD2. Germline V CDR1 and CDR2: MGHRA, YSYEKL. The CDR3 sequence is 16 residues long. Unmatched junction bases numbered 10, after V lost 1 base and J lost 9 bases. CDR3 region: CASSQVPGTSHGEQFF. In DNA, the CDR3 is TGCGCCAGCAGCCAAGTCCCCGGGACTAGCCATGGTGAGCAGTTCTTC.

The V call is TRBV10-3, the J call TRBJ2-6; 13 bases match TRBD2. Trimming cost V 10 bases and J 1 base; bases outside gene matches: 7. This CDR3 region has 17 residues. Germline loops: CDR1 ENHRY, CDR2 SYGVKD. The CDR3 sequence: CATRTSGSTSGANVLTF. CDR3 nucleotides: TGTGCCACAAGGACTAGCGGGAGTACATCTGGGGCCAACGTCCTGACTTTC.

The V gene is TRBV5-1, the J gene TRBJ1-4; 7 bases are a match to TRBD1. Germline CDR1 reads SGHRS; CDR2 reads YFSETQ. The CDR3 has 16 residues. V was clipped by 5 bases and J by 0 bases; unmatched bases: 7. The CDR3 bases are TGCGCCAGCAGAGAGACAGGGCCTCCAACTAATGAAAAACTGTTTTTT. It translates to CASRETGPPTNEKLFF.